This T cell receptor (beta chain) was observed in a study of OX40 agonist ivuxolimab in advanced cancers. Study in general: While on treatment, patients had intravenous ivuxolimab at 0.01 to 10 mg/kg every 2 weeks. Whole-study findings and limits: The work left the antigen specificity of expanded peripheral T cells undetermined.

Between the trimmed V and J ends, which lost 7 bases and 2 bases, there was a span of 15 bases. The CDR3 extends over 15 amino acids. Germline assignment: CDR1 MDHEN and CDR2 SYDVKM. As regards this clone: Its cognate antigen is unknown.

The protocol was immunoSEQ multiplex PCR, while the TCRdb copy is restricted to in-frame clones and leaves out a portion. In the table there are roughly 77,000 clones, about 80% of which are singletons. This clonotype was obtained from an adult with an advanced solid tumor such as melanoma, head and neck, liver or kidney cancer. The gene calls are TRBV28 and TRBJ1-5; D might be TRBD1 (5 bases). The sequenced sample was CD4+ or CD8+ T cells sorted from blood, obtained in a trial of the OX40 agonist ivuxolimab. The CDR3 region has the DNA TGTGCCAGCAACCCGGGGGGGGATGGCAATCAGCCCCAGCATTTT. Protein sequence: CASNPGGDGNQPQHF.